This T cell receptor (beta chain) appears in the sequencing data of a study of regulatory T cells in long-lasting Graves disease. General study points: There were preferences for TRBV28, TRBJ1-2 and TRBJ2-5 in persistent disease. A greater number of public clonotypes (approximately 2,700) was shared by persistent patients than by new patients (approximately 910).

Germline CDR1 is WNHNN and CDR2 is SYGVQD (reference sequence). CDR3 length: 14 residues. The V end was cut by 5 bases, the J end by 2 bases, with 12 bases between. As to time point: newly diagnosed GD, antithyroid drugs for less than 3 months. TCR sequences were obtained from RNA taken from PBMCs. Turning to this clonotype: Its antigen is currently unknown.

According to the study, TCR beta libraries were built with iRepertoire HTBI primers and CDR3-region Arm-PCR. TCRdb analysed the multiplex PCR reads with MiXCR anew, one entry per CDR3 protein. The sample gives 350,000 to 550,000 distinct CDR3 sequences, under 15% of which show up once; 16% is in the top ten. The same specimen was also included in a second study, on T cells in Graves' hyperthyroidism and ophthalmopathy. That investigation notes: In simple terms, a model built on 13 V-J features told ophthalmopathy apart from stable hyperthyroidism.

Specimen: peripheral blood mononuclear cells (PBMCs), collected at new diagnosis, from a patient treated with antithyroid drugs. The receptor was isolated from a woman aged 30 to 39 with Graves disease. The chain employs TRBV10-1 and TRBJ1-1; D remains unclear. In DNA, the CDR3 is TGCGCCAGCAGTCTCGGACCCTCTAACACTGAAGCTTTCTTT. Translated, it gives CASSLGPSNTEAFF.